Below, 6 T cell receptor beta chains from the same sample are listed, as sequenced in a study of T-cell reconstitution after alpha-beta-depleted transplantation in children. Study-wide results and limits: Fresh T-cell production supplied most of the T-cell counts and diversity seen one year after transplant.

Their cognate antigens are unknown. Molecular barcoding with unique molecular identifiers was used for the TCRbeta library. One entry per CDR3 protein, called by TCRdb with MiXCR from the PCR reads. The data hold about 290,000 distinct CDR3 sequences, with nearly 8% observed a single time. Sequencing used peripheral blood, obtained 360 days after TCRalphabeta/CD19-depleted stem cell transplant. The origin of the receptors is a female patient between 2 and 10 years old who had a stem cell transplant for Fanconi anemia, so the T cells may come from the graft donor.

Comments on this clonotype: Just one base apart from a much larger clone, this may be a read error. The chain combines TRBV6-5 with TRBJ2-3, with D perhaps TRBD2 (7 bases). CDR1 is MNHEY, CDR2 SVGAGI, per germline. V was cut by 2 bases and J by 7 bases, with 19 bases left in between. This CDR3 has 16 amino acids. CDR3 sequence (DNA): TGTGCCAGCAGTTACGCCAGCGGGGACATTACTAATACGCAGTATTTT. It specifies CASSYASGDITNTQYF.

The chain recombines TRBV5-4 with TRBJ2-1, with D hard to call. CDR3 length: 13 residues. V shed 0 bases and J shed 8 bases, with 9 bases lying between them. Germline values: CDR1 SGHNT, CDR2 YYREEE (reference sequence). CDR3 loop: CASSLAVSDEQFF. The CDR3 nucleotides are TGTGCCAGCAGCTTGGCCGTAAGCGATGAGCAGTTCTTC.

The table lists this clonotype with many counts. CDR3 in DNA: TGTGCCAGCAGTTACTGGCTAGCGGGGACCGGGGAGCTGTTTTTT. Its translation is CASSYWLAGTGELFF. The chain carries TRBV6-5 and TRBJ2-2, with 9 positions matching TRBD2. Germline V lookup: CDR1 MNHEY, CDR2 SVGAGI. Trimming at V came to 1 base and at J to 5 bases, leaving 2 bases not matched to a gene. This CDR3 is built from 15 residues.

Ten or more counts support this clonotype. The chain combines TRBV9 with TRBJ2-3; 7 nucleotides match TRBD1. This CDR3 contains 16 residues. Trimming removed 0 bases from V and 2 bases from J; junction bases left unmatched: 6. Germline V gene data show CDR1 as SGDLS and CDR2 as YYNGEE. The CDR3 DNA is TGTGCCAGCAGCGTAGGGGGCAGGGGGTTCACAGATACGCAGTATTTT. Translated, it gives CASSVGGRGFTDTQYF.

In its sample, this clonotype was seen many times. This sequence joins TRBV20-1 and TRBJ2-3; D not certain. Trimming pared 3 bases from V and 4 bases from J, leaving 8 bases between. This CDR3 contains 12 residues. CDR1 is DFQATT and CDR2 is SNEGSKA in the germline V gene (reference sequence). Here the CDR3 reads CSASLRADTQYF. The CDR3, as DNA: TGCAGTGCTAGTCTTCGGGCAGATACGCAGTATTTT.

This clonotype was seen many times. This chain joins TRBV12-3 or TRBV12-4 and TRBJ1-1; no clear D gene. The V end was cut by 4 bases, the J end by 3 bases, with 15 bases between. This CDR3 spans 15 amino acids. The CDR3 here is CASSSQTQGYTEAFF. The CDR3 nucleotides are TGTGCCAGCAGTTCACAAACCCAAGGGTACACTGAAGCTTTCTTT.